This T cell receptor beta chain was sequenced in a study of OX40 agonist ivuxolimab in advanced cancers. About the study: Dose-escalation patients suffered from hepatocellular carcinoma, melanoma, renal cell or head and neck cancer.

The CDR3 has 13 amino acids. CDR1 and CDR2 from the germline V gene are SNHLY and FYNNEI. V was pared by 7 bases and J by 6 bases, with 15 bases between. A note on this clone: Its antigen is still unknown.

Here immunoSEQ multiplex PCR was the method, and the copy in TCRdb shows in-frame clones only, minus some. The data show about 71,000 clones, with 84% seen just once and 0.35% to 0.5% held by the top ten. Study-wide points: The 0.1-3.0 mg/kg partial responders had among the lowest clonal expansion.

Here the sequenced sample was CD4+ or CD8+ T cells sorted from blood, taken in a trial of the OX40 agonist ivuxolimab. V is TRBV2 and J is TRBJ1-2, with D hard to call. The clonotype originates from an adult with an advanced solid tumor such as melanoma, head and neck, liver or kidney cancer. As DNA, the CDR3 is TGTGCCAGCAAGTCCCAGGTCCAAGATGGCTACACCTTC. This codes for CASKSQVQDGYTF. The variable domain in full, with the rest retrieved from reference TRBV2 and TRBJ1-2, is EPEVTQTPSHQVTQMGQEVILRCVPISNHLYFYWYRQILGQKVEFLVSFYNNEISEKSEIFDDQFSVERPDGSNFTLKIRSTKLEDSAMYFCASKSQVQDGYTFGSGTRLTVV.